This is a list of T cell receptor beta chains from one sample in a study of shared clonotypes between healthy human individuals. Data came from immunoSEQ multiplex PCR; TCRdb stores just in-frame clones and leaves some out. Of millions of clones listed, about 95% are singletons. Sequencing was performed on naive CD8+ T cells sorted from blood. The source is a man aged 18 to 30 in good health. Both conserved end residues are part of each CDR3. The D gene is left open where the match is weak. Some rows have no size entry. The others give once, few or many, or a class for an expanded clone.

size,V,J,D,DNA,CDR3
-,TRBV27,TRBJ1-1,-,TGTGCCAGCAGTTTGGGCACCAGGGTGAACACTGAAGCTTTCTTT,CASSLGTRVNTEAFF
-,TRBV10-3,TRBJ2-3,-,TGTGCCATCAGTGAGTCAGGGCCCGCCACGATAAGCACAGATACGCAGTATTTT,CAISESGPATISTDTQYF
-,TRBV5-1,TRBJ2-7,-,TGCGCCAGCAGCTTGGATACCTTGTTCTCCTACGAGCAGTACTTC,CASSLDTLFSYEQYF
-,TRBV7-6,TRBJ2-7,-,TGTGCCAGCAGCTTAGACGGTGGGGACTCCACCTACGAGCAGTACTTC,CASSLDGGDSTYEQYF
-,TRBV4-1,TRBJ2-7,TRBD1,TGCGCCAGCAGCCAACAACCCGCCGGGACAGGGATAGGAGCCTCCTACGAGCAGTACTTC,CASSQQPAGTGIGASYEQYF
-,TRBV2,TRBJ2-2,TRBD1,TGTGCCAGCAGTCGGACAGGCGGGGAGCTGTTTTTT,CASSRTGGELFF
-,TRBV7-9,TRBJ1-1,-,TGTGCCAGCAGCCAACCCGAGTGGGGAACTGAAGCTTTCTTT,CASSQPEWGTEAFF
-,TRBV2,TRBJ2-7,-,TGTGCCAGCAGTGAAGGGCGGGACTTCTCCTACGAGCAGTACTTC,CASSEGRDFSYEQYF
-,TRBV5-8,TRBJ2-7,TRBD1,TGTGCCAGCAGCTTGGCAGGGGGCTCCTACGAGCAGTACTTC,CASSLAGGSYEQYF
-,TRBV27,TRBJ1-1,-,TGTGCCAGCAGCCCGACGGGGAACACTGAAGCTTTCTTT,CASSPTGNTEAFF
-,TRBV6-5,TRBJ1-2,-,TGTGCCAGCAGTACTTCCGTGGGCAGGGGCTATGGCTACACCTTC,CASSTSVGRGYGYTF
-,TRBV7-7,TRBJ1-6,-,TGTGCTAGCAGCTTACGGGAAGGTCCCTATAATTCACCCCTCCACTTT,CASSLREGPYNSPLHF
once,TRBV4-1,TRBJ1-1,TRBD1,TGCGCCAGCAGCCAAGCCCCGGACAGGGTTTGGACTGAAGCTTTCTTT,CASSQAPDRVWTEAFF
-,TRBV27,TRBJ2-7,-,TGTGCCAGCAGTTTAGGCGGCGGGCGACTCTACGAGCAGTACTTC,CASSLGGGRLYEQYF
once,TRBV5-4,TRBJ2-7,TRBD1,TGTGCCAGCAGCAAGGGACAGAATTTGGTCGAGCAGTACTTC,CASSKGQNLVEQYF
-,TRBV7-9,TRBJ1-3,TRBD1,TGTGCCAGCAGCTTACCGGAGACAGGGAACTCTGGAAACACCATATATTTT,CASSLPETGNSGNTIYF
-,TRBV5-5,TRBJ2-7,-,TGTGCCAGCAGCTTGGGGGCTGAAACCTACGAGCAGTACTTC,CASSLGAETYEQYF
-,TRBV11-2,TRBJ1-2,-,TGTGCCAGCAGCTGGGGGGGCGGAAACTATGGCTACACCTTC,CASSWGGGNYGYTF
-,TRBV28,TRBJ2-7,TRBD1,TGTGCCAGCAGTCCAACTGACAGGGACCCCTACGAGCAGTACTTC,CASSPTDRDPYEQYF
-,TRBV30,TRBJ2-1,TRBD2,TGTGCCTGGAGTAAATTAGCGGGAGGGCCCAATGAGCAGTTCTTC,CAWSKLAGGPNEQFF
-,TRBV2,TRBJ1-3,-,TGTGCCAGCAGTGCGGCAGGGTCTGGAAACACCATATATTTT,CASSAAGSGNTIYF
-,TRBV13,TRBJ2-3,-,TGTGCCAGCAGCCCCCCAGGATCAGGGAGGGATACGCAGTATTTT,CASSPPGSGRDTQYF
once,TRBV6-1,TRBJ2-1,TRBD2,TGTGCCAGCTCGGGACTAGCAGTTAATGAGCAGTTCTTC,CASSGLAVNEQFF
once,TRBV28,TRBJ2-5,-,TGTGCCAGCAGTCCCGCGGGCAACCAAGAGACCCAGTACTTC,CASSPAGNQETQYF
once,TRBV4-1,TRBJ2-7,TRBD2,TGCGCCAGCAGCCAATTACCACCTCGGGAAGCGGGAGGACACGAGCAGTACTTC,CASSQLPPREAGGHEQYF
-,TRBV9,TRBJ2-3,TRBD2,TGTGCCAGCAGCGGGACTAGCGGCACAGATACGCAGTATTTT,CASSGTSGTDTQYF
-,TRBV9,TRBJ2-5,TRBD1,TGTGCCAGCAGCGGGACAGGGGGAGGTGAGACCCAGTACTTC,CASSGTGGGETQYF
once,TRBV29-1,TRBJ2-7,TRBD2,TGCAGCGTCTTAGAGCGGGGGACCTACGAGCAGTACTTC,CSVLERGTYEQYF
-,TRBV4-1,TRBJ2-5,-,TGCGCCAGCAGCCAAGTCGCAGTGGACCAAGAGACCCAGTACTTC,CASSQVAVDQETQYF
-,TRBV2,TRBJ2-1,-,TGTGCCAGCAGTGAGGACTACGCAACCTACAATGAGCAGTTCTTC,CASSEDYATYNEQFF
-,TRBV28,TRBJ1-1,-,TGTGCCAGCAGTTTACGGATTATAGGGGCGAAATATGCGAACACTGAAGCTTTCTTT,CASSLRIIGAKYANTEAFF